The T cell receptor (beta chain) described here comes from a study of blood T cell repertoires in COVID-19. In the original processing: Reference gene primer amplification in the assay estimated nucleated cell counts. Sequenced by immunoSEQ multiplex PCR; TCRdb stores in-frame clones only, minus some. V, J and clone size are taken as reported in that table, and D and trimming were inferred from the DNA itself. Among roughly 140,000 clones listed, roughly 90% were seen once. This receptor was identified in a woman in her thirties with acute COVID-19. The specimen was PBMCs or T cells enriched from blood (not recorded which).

The chain's CDR3 is CASSPDRGTNQPQHF. The CDR3 coding sequence is TGTGCCAGCTCGCCGGACAGGGGTACCAATCAGCCCCAGCATTTT. The chain combines TRBV18 with TRBJ1-5, with TRBD1 matching 9 bases. Germline V gives CDR1 KGHSH, CDR2 LQKENI. V lost 6 bases and J lost 3; bases outside the gene matches: 6. The CDR3 sequence is 15 residues long.